A selection of T cell receptor beta chains follows, all from one sample in a study of T cell repertoires in cytomegalovirus infection. TCRdb called the reads again in MiXCR, with one record for every CDR3 protein. The data show about 570,000 distinct CDR3 sequences, 35% to 50% seen once. These receptors have no known antigen. The input for sequencing was cultured PBMCs, taken from culture after CMV antigen stimulation. The receptors were gathered from a human donor in good health (CMV status not recorded). Some clones in this sample may be carry-over from other donors' samples. The CDR3 runs from the conserved cysteine through the conserved F or W. The D gene is left open where the match is weak. Expanded clones are given a class, and other clones once, few, many or no size at all.

j_gene	v_gene	d_gene	abundance	CDR3aa	CDR3nt
TRBJ2-2	TRBV9	TRBD2	-	CASSVAGSGSAGELFF	TGTGCCAGCAGCGTAGCGGGTAGCGGGAGTGCCGGGGAGCTGTTTTTT
TRBJ1-5	TRBV19	-	-	CASSHIVRGSYQPQHF	TGTGCCAGTAGCCACATCGTCAGGGGAAGTTATCAGCCCCAGCATTTT
TRBJ1-1	TRBV4-1	TRBD1	-	CASGKFDREGTEAFF	TGCGCCAGCGGAAAGTTCGACAGGGAAGGCACTGAAGCTTTCTTT
TRBJ2-3	TRBV12-3/TRBV12-4	-	few	CASSFVVQGSTDTQYF	TGTGCCAGCAGTTTCGTTGTCCAGGGTTCAACAGATACGCAGTATTTT
TRBJ2-7	TRBV5-1	-	-	CASSRDRGGPYEQYF	TGCGCCAGCAGCCGCGACAGAGGCGGACCCTACGAGCAGTACTTC
TRBJ2-7	TRBV28	-	-	CATSPNLPPEQYF	TGTGCCACATCCCCTAACCTCCCACCGGAGCAGTACTTC
TRBJ1-1	TRBV6-6	-	few	CASSYVTAVGVANTEAFF	TGTGCCAGCAGTTACGTCACAGCCGTAGGGGTGGCGAACACTGAAGCTTTCTTT
TRBJ2-7	TRBV6-6	-	-	CASSYFGGGAYEQYF	TGTGCCAGCAGTTACTTCGGGGGAGGTGCCTACGAGCAGTACTTC
TRBJ2-7	TRBV7-8	-	many	CASSLAEGAHEQYF	TGTGCCAGCAGCTTAGCGGAGGGGGCGCATGAGCAGTACTTC
TRBJ2-7	TRBV5-1	-	-	CASSLVEGEQYF	TGCGCCAGCAGCTTGGTAGAGGGCGAGCAGTACTTC
TRBJ2-5	TRBV7-2	TRBD2	few	CASSLSGGGGETQYF	TGTGCCAGCAGCCTTAGCGGGGGGGGGGGGGAGACCCAGTACTTC
TRBJ1-2	TRBV28	TRBD1	-	CASSLEGARGYTF	TGTGCCAGCAGTTTGGAGGGGGCGCGGGGCTACACCTTC
TRBJ1-4	TRBV5-4	-	-	CASSFVPGGNEKLFF	TGTGCCAGCAGCTTCGTCCCCGGGGGAAATGAAAAACTGTTTTTT
TRBJ2-5	TRBV7-6	-	many	CASSLPRGGPRTRSMETQYF	TGTGCCAGCAGCTTACCTAGGGGAGGTCCTAGAACGCGAAGCATGGAGACCCAGTACTTC
TRBJ1-1	TRBV6-1	-	-	CASTIRGYGTEAFF	TGTGCCAGCACCATCCGGGGGTACGGCACTGAAGCTTTCTTT
TRBJ2-7	TRBV12-3/TRBV12-4	-	few	CASSQTITYEQYF	TGTGCCAGCAGTCAGACTATAACCTACGAGCAGTACTTC
TRBJ1-2	TRBV4-1	TRBD1	few	CASSNPAGGIYGYTF	TGCGCCAGCAGTAATCCAGCAGGGGGCATCTATGGCTACACCTTC
TRBJ2-1	TRBV7-2	TRBD2	many	CASSPGTSGGGEQFF	TGTGCCAGCAGCCCCGGGACTAGCGGAGGGGGTGAGCAGTTCTTC